This TCR beta chain was identified during a study of T cells in Graves' hyperthyroidism and ophthalmopathy. On the study more broadly: Prior to any treatment, at the point of initial diagnosis, peripheral blood was collected.

Amplification targeted TCR beta CDR3 regions from RNA transcripts. Carried out on the TCR CDR3, a first-round RT-PCR used the HTBI primer set. TCRdb passed the multiplex PCR reads through MiXCR, listing each CDR3 protein once. This sample has about 380,000 distinct CDR3 sequences, with around 20% found just once. Per the germline V gene, CDR1 is MNHEY and CDR2 is SVGAGI. Trimming stripped 0 bases from V and 3 bases from J, with 9 bases between. CDR3 length equals 14 residues. The study, taken as a whole, reports: Blood also contained most expanded thyroid clonotypes above 0.001.

This clonotype was seen many times. Its antigen remains unidentified. Orbital computed tomography and thyroid ultrasound, together with serum TRAb and thyroxine and clinical symptoms, were used for diagnoses. This TCR derives from a man between 18 and 29 years old with Graves' ophthalmopathy. The J gene is TRBJ2-7, the V gene TRBV6-5; D unresolved. Sequenced sample: blood. CDR3 DNA: TGTGCCAGCAGTTACTCGGCCGGCTACTACGAGCAGTACTTC. Encoded protein: CASSYSAGYYEQYF.